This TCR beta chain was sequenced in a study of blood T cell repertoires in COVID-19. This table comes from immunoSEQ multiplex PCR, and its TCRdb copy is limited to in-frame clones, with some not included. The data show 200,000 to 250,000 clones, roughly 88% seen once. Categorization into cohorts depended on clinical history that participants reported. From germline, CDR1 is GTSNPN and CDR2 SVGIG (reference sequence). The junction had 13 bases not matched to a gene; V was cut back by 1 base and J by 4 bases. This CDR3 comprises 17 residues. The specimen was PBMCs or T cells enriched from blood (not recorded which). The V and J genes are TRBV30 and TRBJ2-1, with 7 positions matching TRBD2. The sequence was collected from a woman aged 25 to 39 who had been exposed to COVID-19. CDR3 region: CAWSESPLASYYNEQFF. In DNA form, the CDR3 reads TGTGCCTGGAGTGAGTCCCCACTAGCGAGCTATTACAATGAGCAGTTCTTC.